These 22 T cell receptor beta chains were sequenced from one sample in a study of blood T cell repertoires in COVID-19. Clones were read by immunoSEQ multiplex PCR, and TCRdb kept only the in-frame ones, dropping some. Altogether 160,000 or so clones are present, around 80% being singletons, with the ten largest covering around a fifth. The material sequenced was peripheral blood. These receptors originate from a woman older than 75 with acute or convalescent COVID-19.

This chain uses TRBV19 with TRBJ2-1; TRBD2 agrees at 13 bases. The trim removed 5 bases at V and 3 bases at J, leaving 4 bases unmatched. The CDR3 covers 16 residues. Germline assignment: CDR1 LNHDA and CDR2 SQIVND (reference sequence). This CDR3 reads CASSLGLAGIYNEQFF. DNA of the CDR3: TGTGCCAGTAGTCTGGGACTAGCGGGGATCTACAATGAGCAGTTCTTC.

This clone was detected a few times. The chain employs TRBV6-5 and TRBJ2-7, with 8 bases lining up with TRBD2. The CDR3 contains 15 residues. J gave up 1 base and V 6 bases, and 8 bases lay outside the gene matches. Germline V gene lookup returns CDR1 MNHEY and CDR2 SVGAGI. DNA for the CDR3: TGTGCCAGCAGAAGAGCGGGAGTAGTATCCTACGAGCAGTACTTC. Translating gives CASRRAGVVSYEQYF.

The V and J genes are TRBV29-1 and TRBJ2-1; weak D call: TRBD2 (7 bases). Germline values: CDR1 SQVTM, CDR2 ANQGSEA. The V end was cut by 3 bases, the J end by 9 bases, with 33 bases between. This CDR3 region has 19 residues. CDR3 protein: CSVEVQGILLAGVTAEQFF. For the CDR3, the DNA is TGCAGCGTTGAGGTTCAGGGGATCCTTTTGGCGGGAGTTACGGCTGAGCAGTTCTTC.

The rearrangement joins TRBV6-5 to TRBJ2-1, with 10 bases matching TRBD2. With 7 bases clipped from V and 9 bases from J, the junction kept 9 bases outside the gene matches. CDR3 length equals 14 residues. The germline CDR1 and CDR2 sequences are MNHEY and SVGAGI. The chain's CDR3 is CASKASGRVAEQFF. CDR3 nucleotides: TGTGCCAGCAAAGCTAGCGGGAGAGTCGCTGAGCAGTTCTTC.

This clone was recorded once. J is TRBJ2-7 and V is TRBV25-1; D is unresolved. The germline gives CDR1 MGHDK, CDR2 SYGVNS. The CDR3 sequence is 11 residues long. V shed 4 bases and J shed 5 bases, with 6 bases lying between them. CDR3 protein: CASSALNEQYF. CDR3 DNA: TGTGCCAGCAGTGCCCTTAACGAGCAGTACTTC.

Here the CDR3 reads CASTKGQGPYNEQFF. The CDR3 DNA follows: TGTGCCAGCACCAAGGGACAGGGCCCTTACAATGAGCAGTTCTTC. The chain joins TRBV5-6 to TRBJ2-1; 9 nucleotides line up with TRBD1. Trimming removed 6 bases from V and 4 bases from J; junction bases left unmatched: 8. Germline CDR1 and CDR2: SGHDT and YYEEEE. This CDR3 is 15 amino acids long.

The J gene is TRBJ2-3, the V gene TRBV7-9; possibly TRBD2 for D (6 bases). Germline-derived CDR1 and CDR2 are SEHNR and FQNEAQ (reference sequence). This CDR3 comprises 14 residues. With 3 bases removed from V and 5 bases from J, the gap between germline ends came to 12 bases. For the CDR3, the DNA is TGTGCCAGCAGCTTGCGGGGCGAGGGAGATACGCAGTATTTT. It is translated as CASSLRGEGDTQYF.

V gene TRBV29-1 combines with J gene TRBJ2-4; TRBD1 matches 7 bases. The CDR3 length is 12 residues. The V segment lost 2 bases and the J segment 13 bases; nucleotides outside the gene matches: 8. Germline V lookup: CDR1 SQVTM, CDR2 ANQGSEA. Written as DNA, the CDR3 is TGCAGCGTTGAACAGCCGGACAGGTTACAGTACTTC. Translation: CSVEQPDRLQYF. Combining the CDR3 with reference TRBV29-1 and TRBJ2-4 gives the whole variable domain SAVISQKPSRDICQRGTSLTIQCQVDSQVTMMFWYRQQPGQSLTLIATANQGSEATYESGFVIDKFPISRPNLTFSTLTVSNMSPEDSSIYLCSVEQPDRLQYFGAGTRLSVL.

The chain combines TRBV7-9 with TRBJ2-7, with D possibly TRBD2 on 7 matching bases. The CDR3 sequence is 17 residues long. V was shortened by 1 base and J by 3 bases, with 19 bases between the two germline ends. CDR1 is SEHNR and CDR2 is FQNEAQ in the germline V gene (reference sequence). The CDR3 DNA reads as TGTGCCAGCAGCTTAGTGGGGGGGCCCTTAAAGGACTACGAGCAGTACTTC. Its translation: CASSLVGGPLKDYEQYF.

CDR3 in DNA: TGTGCCAGTAGTATAGTCTCCGTCGGGGAGCTGTTTTTT. Amino acid sequence: CASSIVSVGELFF. The rearrangement joins TRBV19 to TRBJ2-2; D is ambiguous. V lost 1 base and J lost 7, with 7 bases in between. The CDR3 has 13 residues. Germline loops: CDR1 LNHDA, CDR2 SQIVND (reference sequence).

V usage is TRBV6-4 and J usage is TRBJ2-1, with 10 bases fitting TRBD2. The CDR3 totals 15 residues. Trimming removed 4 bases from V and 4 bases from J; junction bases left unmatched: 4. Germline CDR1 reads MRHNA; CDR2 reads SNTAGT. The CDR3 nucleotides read TGTGCCAGCAGTGTACTAGCGGGGTTTTACAATGAGCAGTTCTTC. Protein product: CASSVLAGFYNEQFF.

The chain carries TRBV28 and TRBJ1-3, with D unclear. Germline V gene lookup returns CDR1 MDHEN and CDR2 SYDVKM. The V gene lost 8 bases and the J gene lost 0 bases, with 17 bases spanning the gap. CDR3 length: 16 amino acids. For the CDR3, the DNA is TGTGCCAGCGAGAGTACCGGGGTTTACTCTGGAAACACCATATATTTT. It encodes CASESTGVYSGNTIYF.

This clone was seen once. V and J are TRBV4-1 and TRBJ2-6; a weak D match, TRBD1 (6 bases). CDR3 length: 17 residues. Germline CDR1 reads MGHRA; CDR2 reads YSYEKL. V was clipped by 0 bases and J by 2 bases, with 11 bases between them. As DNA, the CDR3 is TGCGCCAGCAGCCAAGATGGGCAGGGGCCTGGGGCCAACGTCCTGACTTTC. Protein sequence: CASSQDGQGPGANVLTF.

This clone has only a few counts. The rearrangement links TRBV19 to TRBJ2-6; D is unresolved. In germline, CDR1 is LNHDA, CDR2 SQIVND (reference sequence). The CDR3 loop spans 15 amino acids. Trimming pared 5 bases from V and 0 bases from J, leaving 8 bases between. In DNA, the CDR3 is TGTGCCAGTAGTTTTAGTGACTCTGGGGCCAACGTCCTGACTTTC. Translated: CASSFSDSGANVLTF.

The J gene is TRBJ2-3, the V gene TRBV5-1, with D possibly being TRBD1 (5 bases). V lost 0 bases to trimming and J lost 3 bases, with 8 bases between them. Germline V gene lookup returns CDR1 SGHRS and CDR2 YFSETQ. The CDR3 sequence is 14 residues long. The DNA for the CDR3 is TGCGCCAGCAGCTTGGTAGGGGTGACAGATACGCAGTATTTT. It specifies CASSLVGVTDTQYF. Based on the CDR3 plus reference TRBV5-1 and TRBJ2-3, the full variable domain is KAGVTQTPRYLIKTRGQQVTLSCSPISGHRSVSWYQQTPGQGLQFLFEYFSETQRNKGNFPGRFSGRQFSNSRSEMNVSTLELGDSALYLCASSLVGVTDTQYFGPGTRLTVL.

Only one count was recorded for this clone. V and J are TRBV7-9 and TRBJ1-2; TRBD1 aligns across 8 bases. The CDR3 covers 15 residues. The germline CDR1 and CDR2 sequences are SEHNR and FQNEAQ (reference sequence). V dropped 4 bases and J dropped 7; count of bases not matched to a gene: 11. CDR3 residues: CASSSTGQVGSGYTF. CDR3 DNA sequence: TGTGCCAGCAGCTCTACGGGACAGGTCGGAAGTGGCTACACCTTC.

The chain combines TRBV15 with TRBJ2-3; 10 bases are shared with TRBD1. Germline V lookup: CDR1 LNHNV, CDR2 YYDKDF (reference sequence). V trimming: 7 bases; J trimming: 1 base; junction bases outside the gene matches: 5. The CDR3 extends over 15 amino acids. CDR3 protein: CATMSGTGGTDTQYF. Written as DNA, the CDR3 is TGTGCCACCATGAGTGGGACAGGGGGCACAGATACGCAGTATTTT.

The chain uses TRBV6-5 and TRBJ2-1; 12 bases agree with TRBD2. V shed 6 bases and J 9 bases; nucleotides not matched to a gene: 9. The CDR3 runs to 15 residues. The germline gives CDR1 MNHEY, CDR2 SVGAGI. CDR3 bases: TGTGCCAGCAGGCCGACTAGCGGGAGTACTGGTGAGCAGTTCTTC. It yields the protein CASRPTSGSTGEQFF.

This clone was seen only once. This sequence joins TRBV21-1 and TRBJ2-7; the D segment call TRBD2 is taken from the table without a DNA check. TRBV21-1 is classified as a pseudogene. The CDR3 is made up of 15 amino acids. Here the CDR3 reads CASSKAPGGGYEQYF. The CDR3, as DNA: TGTGCCAGCAGCAAAGCCCCGGGGGGGGGCTACGAGCAGTACTTC.

DNA of the CDR3: TGTGCCACCAGTGGACAGGACCACACTAGCACAGATACGCAGTATTTT. Translated: CATSGQDHTSTDTQYF. V usage is TRBV24-1 and J usage is TRBJ2-3; weak D call: TRBD1 (6 bases). The CDR3 consists of 16 residues. Germline V gives CDR1 KGHDR, CDR2 SFDVKD. V lost 5 bases and J lost 0, with 14 bases in between.

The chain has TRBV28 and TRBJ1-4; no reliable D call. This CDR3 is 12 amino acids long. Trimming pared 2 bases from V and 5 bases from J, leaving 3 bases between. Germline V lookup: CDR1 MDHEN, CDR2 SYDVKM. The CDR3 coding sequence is TGTGCCAGCAGTTTACCGAATGAAAAACTGTTTTTT. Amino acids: CASSLPNEKLFF.

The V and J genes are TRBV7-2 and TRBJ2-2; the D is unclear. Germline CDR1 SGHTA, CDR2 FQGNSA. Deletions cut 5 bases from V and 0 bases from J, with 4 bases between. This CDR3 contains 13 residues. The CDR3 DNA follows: TGTGCCAGCAGCATATCGAACACCGGGGAGCTGTTTTTT. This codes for CASSISNTGELFF.